This record concerns one T cell receptor beta chain sequence. The antigen is not known. Cells were stimulated nonspecifically with anti-CD3/anti-CD28 magnetic beads. CD4+ T cells upregulating both CD40 ligand and CD69 were sorted as responding cells. Adults with HIV-1 started suppressive ART while chronically infected. This record comes from a study of persistence of HIV-infected CD4 T cells. At the level of the study: A median of about 8 years of suppressive ART preceded sampling.

V gave up 3 bases and J gave up 1 base; unmatched junction bases: 7. This CDR3 is 16 amino acids long. Germline CDR1 reads ENHRY; CDR2 reads SYGVKD. The immunoSEQ assay was version 4, run in survey mode. Produced via immunoSEQ multiplex PCR; TCRdb's table is partial and in-frame only. The data contain 35,000 to 55,000 clones, approximately 89% of them singletons. Study conclusions and caveats: Degenerate expanded CDR3beta sequences were enriched among CMV- and Gag-responding cells.

The sequenced sample was CD4+ T cells sorted from PBMCs after roughly 18-hour stimulation, obtained from a patient who received antiretroviral therapy. The TCR sequence derives from an adult man with HIV who was CMV-seropositive. The chain has TRBV10-3 and TRBJ1-2; 8 positions match TRBD1. CDR3 nucleotide sequence: TGTGCCATCAGTGAAAGGCAGGGGGCTATTAACTATGGCTACACCTTC. Translation gives CAISERQGAINYGYTF.